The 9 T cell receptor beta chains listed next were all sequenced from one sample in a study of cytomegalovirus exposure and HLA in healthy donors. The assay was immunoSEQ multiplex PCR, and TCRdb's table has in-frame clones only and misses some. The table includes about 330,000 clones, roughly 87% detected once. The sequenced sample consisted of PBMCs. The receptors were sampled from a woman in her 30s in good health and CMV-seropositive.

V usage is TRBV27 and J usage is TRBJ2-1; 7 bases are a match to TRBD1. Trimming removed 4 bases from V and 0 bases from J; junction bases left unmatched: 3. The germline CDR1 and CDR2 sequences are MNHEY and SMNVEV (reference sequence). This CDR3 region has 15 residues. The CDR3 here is CASSWGQSSYNEQFF. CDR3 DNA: TGTGCCAGCAGTTGGGGACAGAGCTCCTACAATGAGCAGTTCTTC.

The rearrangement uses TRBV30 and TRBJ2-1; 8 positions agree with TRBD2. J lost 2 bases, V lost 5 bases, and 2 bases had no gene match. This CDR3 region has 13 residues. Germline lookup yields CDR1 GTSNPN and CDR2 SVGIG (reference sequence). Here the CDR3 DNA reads TGTGCCTGGTCGGGACTAGCCTACAATGAGCAGTTCTTC. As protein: CAWSGLAYNEQFF. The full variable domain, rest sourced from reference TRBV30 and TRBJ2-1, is SQTIHQWPATLVQPVGSPLSLECTVEGTSNPNLYWYRQAAGRGLQLLFYSVGIGQISSEVPQNLSASRPQDRQFILSSKKLLLSDSGFYLCAWSGLAYNEQFFGPGTRLTVL.

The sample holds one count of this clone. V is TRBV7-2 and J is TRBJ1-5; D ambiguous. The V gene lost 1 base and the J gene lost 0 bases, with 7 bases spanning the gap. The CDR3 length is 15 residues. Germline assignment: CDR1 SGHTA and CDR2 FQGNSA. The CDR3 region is CASSLDRASNQPQHF. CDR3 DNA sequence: TGTGCCAGCAGCTTAGACCGCGCTAGCAATCAGCCCCAGCATTTT.

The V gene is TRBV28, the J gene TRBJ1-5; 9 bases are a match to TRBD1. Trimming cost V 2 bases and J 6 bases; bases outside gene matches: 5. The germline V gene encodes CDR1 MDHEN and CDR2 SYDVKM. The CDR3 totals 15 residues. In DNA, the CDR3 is TGTGCCAGCAGTTTAGTCCGGGACAGGGTTCAGCCCCAGCATTTT. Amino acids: CASSLVRDRVQPQHF.

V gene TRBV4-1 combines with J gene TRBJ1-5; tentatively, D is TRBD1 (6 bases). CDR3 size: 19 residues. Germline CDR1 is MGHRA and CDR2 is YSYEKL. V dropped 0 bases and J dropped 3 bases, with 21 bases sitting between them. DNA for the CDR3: TGCGCCAGCAGCCAAGATCTAGTGACGAACAGGGTTGCCAATCAGCCCCAGCATTTT. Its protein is CASSQDLVTNRVANQPQHF.

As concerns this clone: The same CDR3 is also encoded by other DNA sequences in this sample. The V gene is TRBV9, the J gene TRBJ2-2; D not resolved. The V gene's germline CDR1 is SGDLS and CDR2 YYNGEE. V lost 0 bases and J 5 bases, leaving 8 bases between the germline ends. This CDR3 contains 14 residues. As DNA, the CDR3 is TGTGCCAGCAGCGTAGTTCAAGGGACCGGGGAGCTGTTTTTT. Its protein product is CASSVVQGTGELFF.

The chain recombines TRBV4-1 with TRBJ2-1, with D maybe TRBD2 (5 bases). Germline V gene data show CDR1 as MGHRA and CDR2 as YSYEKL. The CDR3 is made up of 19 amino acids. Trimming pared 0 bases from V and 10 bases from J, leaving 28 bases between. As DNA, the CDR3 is TGCGCCAGCAGCCAAGATTATCGTCAGCACATCTTTTGGTCGGGGGAGCAGTTCTTC. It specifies CASSQDYRQHIFWSGEQFF.

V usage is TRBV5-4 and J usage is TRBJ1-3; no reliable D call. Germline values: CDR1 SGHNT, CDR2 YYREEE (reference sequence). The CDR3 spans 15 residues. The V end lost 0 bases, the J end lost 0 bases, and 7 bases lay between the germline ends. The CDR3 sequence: CASSLGRNSGNTIYF. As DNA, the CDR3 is TGTGCCAGCAGCTTGGGTAGAAACTCTGGAAACACCATATATTTT.

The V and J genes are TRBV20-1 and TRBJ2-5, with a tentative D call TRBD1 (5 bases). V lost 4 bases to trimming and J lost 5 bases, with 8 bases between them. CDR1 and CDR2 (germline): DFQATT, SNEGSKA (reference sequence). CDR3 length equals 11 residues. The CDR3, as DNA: TGCAGTGCTAATCGACAGGAGACCCAGTACTTC. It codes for CSANRQETQYF.